These T cell receptor beta chains were read from a single sample in a study of a mutant IDH1 vaccine in newly diagnosed glioma. Using immunoSEQ multiplex PCR, the repertoire was profiled, and TCRdb retains in-frame clones only, with some absent. The sample lists about 68,000 clones, more than 65% occurring once. This material consisted of PBMCs, taken from a glioma patient treated with radiotherapy, temozolomide or both. All receptors come from a middle-aged man with glioma. The CDR3 runs from the conserved cysteine through the conserved F or W. Size values are once, few and many counts, or a class for expanded clones, and some rows have none.

TRBV6-1 . CASSERVSANYGYTF
TRBV9 . CASSVAGAMFSYNEQFF
TRBV28 few CASSLLGSDNEQFF
TRBV6-5 . CASSYGGDDGYTF
TRBV2 . CASSEVSEKQFF
TRBV4-3 . CASSPTSGGGRQYF
TRBV5-1 . CASRDGSLGNGYTF
TRBV2 . CAGGGGRDYEQYF
TRBV19 . CASSTQGDVHEQYF
TRBV5-1 . CASSIRQGPNSPLHF
TRBV7-3 . CASSLGLAGVEEQYF
TRBV10-3 . CAIRAGELYEQYF
TRBV27 . CASSLRGTGNTIYF
TRBV10-3 . CAITDRGRTDTQYF
TRBV19 . CASSVGGGWDQETQYF
TRBV5-4 . CASSSGDRGHLEQYF
TRBV19 . CASSPGARETQYF
TRBV7-9 few CASSLAIGGTGELFF
TRBV9 . CASSGGAQIPTDTQYF
TRBV9 once CASSVGPAGEGEQFF
TRBV19 . CASTPRGGATEAFF
TRBV5-1 . CASSPSTGGKETQYF